Listed below are T cell receptor beta chains from one sample, sequenced in a study of T cells in Graves' hyperthyroidism and ophthalmopathy. TCRdb ran MiXCR on the multiplex PCR reads and lists one entry per CDR3 protein. The sample contains some 500,000 distinct CDR3 sequences, under 15% of which appear only once. Material for sequencing was blood. These receptors all stem from a woman between 18 and 29 years old with Graves' hyperthyroidism. The CDR3 runs from the conserved cysteine through the conserved F or W. The D gene is left open where the match is weak. Not every row has a clone size; where given, it reads once, few, many or a size class.

j_call clone_size d_call v_call cdr3_nt cdr3_aa
TRBJ2-3 - - TRBV11-3 TGTGCCAGCAGCTCGACAGGGAGGGAGACAGATACGCAGTATTTT CASSSTGRETDTQYF
TRBJ2-1 - - TRBV9 TGTGCCAGCAGCAAGTACAGGGATGAGCAGTTCTTC CASSKYRDEQFF
TRBJ2-3 many - TRBV15 TGTGCCACCAGCAGTGCTCCCCGAGTAGCAGATACGCAGTATTTT CATSSAPRVADTQYF
TRBJ1-2 many - TRBV2 TGTGCCAGCAGTGGGGAGGACTATGGCTACACCTTC CASSGEDYGYTF
TRBJ1-1 many - TRBV6-1 TGTGCCAGGGACGCTACCAGGGAGGTGAACACTGAAGCTTTCTTT CARDATREVNTEAFF
TRBJ2-7 - - TRBV5-5 TGTGCCAGCAGCTTAAGGGGTCAGGGGCTCTACGAGCAGTACTTC CASSLRGQGLYEQYF
TRBJ1-1 many - TRBV12-3/TRBV12-4 TGTGCCAGCGGGAAGACTGAAGCTTTCTTT CASGKTEAFF
TRBJ1-6 many - TRBV3-1 TGTGCCAGCAGGAACGGGCCTTTAGGCGGACCCCTCCACTTT CASRNGPLGGPLHF
TRBJ2-5 - TRBD2 TRBV20-1 TGCAGTGCTACGACTAGCGGGAGGCCTAATCCCCAAGAGACCCAGTACTTC CSATTSGRPNPQETQYF
TRBJ2-5 - TRBD1 TRBV29-1 TGCAGCGTTAGTGGGACAGGGGATGTGTGGCGGGAGACCCAGTACTTC CSVSGTGDVWRETQYF
TRBJ1-1 many - TRBV2 TGTGCCAGCAGTGCGCAGCCTCCTGCCAACACTGAAGCTTTCTTT CASSAQPPANTEAFF
TRBJ1-1 few - TRBV5-1 TGCGCCAGCAGATGGGTGGGGAACACTGAAGCTTTCTTT CASRWVGNTEAFF
TRBJ2-1 many - TRBV12-3/TRBV12-4 TGTGCCAGCAGTTTAGCATTAAACAATGAGCAGTTCTTC CASSLALNNEQFF
TRBJ1-2 many TRBD1 TRBV3-1 TGTGCCAGCAGCCAAGGGCCGGGACAGCCCCAGGGGGGCTACACCTTC CASSQGPGQPQGGYTF
TRBJ2-1 many - TRBV7-8 TGTGCCAGCAGCCCCAGAATTGGGGACCCCTACAATGAGCAGTTCTTC CASSPRIGDPYNEQFF
TRBJ1-6 many TRBD1 TRBV9 TGTGCCAGCAGCGTATATGTGACAGGGAGTTTGGATTCACCCCTCCACTTT CASSVYVTGSLDSPLHF
TRBJ1-2 many TRBD1 TRBV29-1 TGCAGCGTCGGACAGGACTCGAGGGGCTACACCTTC CSVGQDSRGYTF
TRBJ2-3 many TRBD1 TRBV6-1 TGTGCCAGCAGACTGACAGGGCACGATACGCAGTATTTT CASRLTGHDTQYF